The following is a T cell receptor (beta chain) sequence with its context. This clone was seen a single time. Which antigen it targets is not known. There are no base qualities to consult, and no much larger clone falls within one base. CD8 naive samples consisted of CD45RO-negative cells that were positively selected for CCR7, yielding a CD45RA+CCR7+ population without TemRA cells. Healthy HIV-negative adults with no recently reported acute infections or vaccinations were included as donors. Every donor was a Caucasian adult living in Nashville, Tennessee, USA. Blood was collected by leukapheresis, and PBMCs were isolated by Ficoll-Histopaque density gradient centrifugation and then cryopreserved in liquid nitrogen vapor phase. Analytical flow cytometry was used to check the purity and quantity of each magnetically sorted T cell population. Genomic DNA was isolated from every sorted fraction and measured by UV absorbance on a Nanodrop 2000c.

This record comes from a study of shared clonotypes between healthy human individuals (dated by TCRdb to the early 2020s). For context, the study as a whole: The cohort included a few men and a couple of women between 18 and 49 years of age. For each donor, CD4 naive and CD4 memory were each given three plates, CD8 naive was given two plates, and CD8 memory was given one plate. To estimate repertoire size and how much clonotypes are shared between individuals, the study performed deep sequencing of blood TCR repertoires from 4 to 6 healthy adults. To increase sequencing depth and limit assay-specific biases, different laboratories used diverse techniques to prepare libraries and sequence TCR repertoires. Each donor's leukapheresis produced roughly between about 0.9 and 9.5 billion PBMCs.

TCR CDR3 regions were amplified from genomic DNA by multiplex PCR using the deep immunoSEQ assay. Genomic DNA extracted from each cell subset was distributed evenly over all wells of several immunoSEQ 96-well plates, and each plate served as one replicate. Each replicate PCR for sorted subsets received around 200 ng genomic DNA, equal to 30,000 or so T cell genomes. Purified libraries were measured with a Qubit 3.0 fluorometer, size-checked on a Bioanalyzer 2100, and measured again with the KAPA Library Quantification kit. A separate single-read 150-cycle Illumina NextSeq 550 flow cell was used to sequence each immunoSEQ 96-well plate. As for the authors' bioinformatics: Because the immunoSEQ output held only junctional sequences and lacked quality scores, the filtering could not match the filtering applied to full-length reads. Sequences were annotated with PyIR, a Python wrapper for IgBLAST v1.9, using IMGT germline references to assign V/J genes and CDR3. Reads were removed for weak V/J assignments (E-value above 1e-6), missing CDR3, stop codons, out-of-frame junctions, or ambiguous translated residues. V3J clonotypes were defined by identical inferred V gene, J gene, and CDR3 amino acid sequence. To compute the percentage overlap between repertoires, the number of shared unique clonotypes was divided by the size of the smaller repertoire. RTK rarefaction, the Chao1 estimator, and Recon v2.1 estimates of unobserved clonotypes were used to assess repertoire richness. OLGA was used to compute generation probabilities for all TCRbeta clonotypes that the gDNA method yielded from four donors. This immuneACCESS table, as held by TCRdb, lists in-frame sequences with V and J called but not all clones. Of the missing ones, under half trace to an unresolved V gene in checked studies; the others have no known cause. That table gives V, J and clone size, and the DNA gave D and trimming. The sample table records about 1,800,000 clones; about 95% of these occur just once. Less than 1.5% of the sample comes from the top ten.

Based on the germline V gene, the CDR1 and CDR2 sequences are LGHNA and YSLEER. The junction carries 4 bases between V and J, which are trimmed by 4 bases and 0 bases respectively. The CDR3 sequence holds 13 residues, the cysteine and phenylalanine included. Of all the DNA, just the CDR3 is kept, 39 bases in frame from base 1. The paper as a whole reports these results and caveats: The genetic and exposure-history diversity represented was limited by the small number of donors. Sharing across a few donors was observed for about 5% of naive CD4, 3.5% of naive CD8, around 2.5% of memory CD4, and about 0.39% of memory CD8 clonotypes. Based on pairwise subsampling, the degree of clonotype sharing among donors was expected to be affected by sequencing depth. Compared with non-shared clonotypes, clonotypes shared by all four sorted-subset donors had higher generation probabilities. Even with the large sequencing depth, rarefaction of the sorted-subset datasets indicated that sequencing was incomplete. Only blood was sampled, and tissue TCR repertoires likely differ from those in blood. Larger estimated clonotype richness was generally found for naive subsets than for memory subsets.

Sequenced input: naive CD8+ T cells sorted from blood. In light of the paper, this sample's cell subset or site label describes: CD45RA+CCR7+. This clonotype was sampled from a man younger than 35 in good health. The sequence joins TRBV4-3 to TRBJ1-3, with the D gene call left open. The encoded CDR3 is CASSPGSGNTIYF. The base sequence is TGCGCCAGCAGCCCCGGCTCTGGAAACACCATATATTTT.